The 28 T cell receptor beta chains reported below all come from one sample, sequenced in a study of blood T cell repertoires in COVID-19. TCRdb keeps only in-frame clones here, not all; method: immunoSEQ multiplex PCR. The data contain tens of thousands of clones, approximately 79% of them seen just once; the ten biggest clones take up roughly 10%. Material: peripheral blood. The receptor set was obtained from a man between 65 and 80 years old with acute or convalescent COVID-19.

The chain combines TRBV11-3 with TRBJ2-1; tentative D call: TRBD2 (6 bases). The CDR3 consists of 15 residues. Germline V gene sequence: CDR1 SGHNT, CDR2 YENEEA. V gave up 4 bases and J gave up 6 bases, with 16 bases separating them. CDR3 coding DNA: TGTGCCAGCAGCTCCACTAGCCTACTGTTCAATGAGCAGTTCTTC. Translated: CASSSTSLLFNEQFF.

This clone was detected ten times or more. The gene calls are TRBV19 and TRBJ1-1; the match to TRBD1 covers 11 bases. J gave up 5 bases and V 5 bases, and 4 bases lay outside the gene matches. The CDR3 runs 14 residues. Per germline, CDR1 LNHDA and CDR2 SQIVND (reference sequence). The DNA of the CDR3 is TGTGCCAGTAGTTACGGGACAGGGGGGACTGAAGCTTTCTTT. It translates to CASSYGTGGTEAFF.

This clone has just a few counts. The chain joins TRBV10-3 to TRBJ1-3, with 7 bases identical to TRBD1. Germline-derived CDR1 and CDR2 are ENHRY and SYGVKD. CDR3 length equals 17 residues. Germline trimming cut 4 bases from V and 0 bases from J; bases unmatched to any gene: 9. In nucleotides, the CDR3 is TGTGCCATCAGTGGGGAGGACAGGCCGAGCTCTGGAAACACCATATATTTT. Translated: CAISGEDRPSSGNTIYF.

V usage is TRBV27 and J usage is TRBJ2-1; D possibly corresponds to TRBD2 (5 bases). The CDR3 is 15 residues long. Germline-derived CDR1 and CDR2 are MNHEY and SMNVEV (reference sequence). Deletions cut 4 bases from V and 3 bases from J, with 13 bases between. The CDR3 spells CASSSIQRIYNEQFF. CDR3 DNA: TGTGCCAGCAGTTCCATCCAGCGGATCTACAATGAGCAGTTCTTC.

The rearrangement joins TRBV6-5 to TRBJ2-7, with D perhaps TRBD1 (5 bases). From germline, CDR1 is MNHEY and CDR2 SVGAGI. Trimming cost V 5 bases and J 6 bases, with 14 bases left between them. CDR3 length: 13 amino acids. The CDR3, as DNA: TGTGCCAGCAGTCGGGCCAGGGTGGGCGAGCAGTACTTC. The encoded protein is CASSRARVGEQYF.

This chain connects TRBV3-1 (or the pseudogene TRBV3-2) to TRBJ1-2; no definite D call. Germline V CDR1 and CDR2: LGHDT, YNNKEL (reference sequence). Trimming left V 2 bases short and J 3 bases short, with 7 bases between. The CDR3 extends over 13 amino acids. The CDR3 region is CASSQYGDYGYTF. The CDR3 nucleotides read TGTGCCAGCAGCCAATACGGTGACTATGGCTACACCTTC.

V usage is TRBV4-1 and J usage is TRBJ2-2; D unresolved. Trimming left V 0 bases short and J 6 bases short, with 5 bases between. The CDR3 totals 13 residues. Per germline, CDR1 MGHRA and CDR2 YSYEKL. The DNA for the CDR3 is TGCGCCAGCAGCCAAGATACTGCCGGGGAGCTGTTTTTT. Translated, it gives CASSQDTAGELFF.

The chain carries TRBV14 and TRBJ2-3; 8 bases line up with TRBD2. V lost 0 bases to trimming and J lost 1 base; unmatched junction nucleotides: 0. The V gene's germline CDR1 is SGHDN and CDR2 FVKESK. The CDR3 has 15 residues. CDR3 DNA: TGTGCCAGCAGCCAAGAACTAGCGGGCACAGATACGCAGTATTTT. This codes for CASSQELAGTDTQYF.

Only a few counts were recorded for this clone. This chain uses TRBV7-9 with TRBJ2-5; possibly TRBD2 for D (6 bases). The CDR3 extends over 13 amino acids. Germline V gives CDR1 SEHNR, CDR2 FQNEAQ (reference sequence). Trimming took off 4 bases at V and 5 bases at J, with 11 bases between the two ends. The CDR3 DNA sequence: TGTGCCAGCAGCTACATGACTAGTGAGACCCAGTACTTC. This translates into CASSYMTSETQYF.

The sample holds one count of this clone. V gene TRBV3-1 (or the pseudogene TRBV3-2) combines with J gene TRBJ1-6; D call uncertain. CDR3 length: 14 amino acids. Trimming pared 4 bases from V and 3 bases from J, leaving 7 bases between. CDR1 is LGHDT, CDR2 YNNKEL, per germline (reference sequence). This chain's CDR3 is CASSPPVYNSPLHF. CDR3 DNA: TGTGCCAGCAGCCCACCGGTCTATAATTCACCCCTCCACTTT.

The genes are TRBV7-8 and TRBJ2-5; 8 bases are a match to TRBD2. J lost 5 bases, V lost 6 bases, and 14 bases had no gene match. Germline V CDR1 and CDR2: SGHVS, FQNEAQ. The CDR3 is 16 residues long. DNA of the CDR3: TGTGCCAGCAGTATTCTTCCGGGACTAGTTGGGGAGACCCAGTACTTC. Its translation: CASSILPGLVGETQYF.

The chain couples TRBV7-8 to TRBJ1-5; 9 nucleotides align to TRBD1. The V gene end was trimmed by 5 bases and the J gene end by 4 bases; junction bases not matched to a gene: 6. The germline CDR1 and CDR2 sequences are SGHVS and FQNEAQ. The length of the CDR3 is 15 residues. CDR3 region: CASSPDRGCNQPQHF. The CDR3 DNA reads as TGTGCCAGCAGCCCGGACAGGGGATGTAATCAGCCCCAGCATTTT.

J is TRBJ2-7 and V is TRBV5-1; 8 bases fit TRBD1. Looked up from germline, CDR1 is SGHRS and CDR2 is YFSETQ. The CDR3 is made up of 14 amino acids. With V trimmed by 2 bases and J by 3 bases, 4 bases remained unmatched. The CDR3 DNA is TGCGCCAGCAGCTTCGGGACAGGAAGCTACGAGCAGTACTTC. It encodes CASSFGTGSYEQYF. The full variable domain, completed using reference TRBV5-1 and TRBJ2-7, is KAGVTQTPRYLIKTRGQQVTLSCSPISGHRSVSWYQQTPGQGLQFLFEYFSETQRNKGNFPGRFSGRQFSNSRSEMNVSTLELGDSALYLCASSFGTGSYEQYFGPGTRLTVT.

A note on this clone: Other DNA sequences of this sample code for an identical CDR3. The V call is TRBV18, the J call TRBJ1-5, with 7 bases lining up with TRBD1. Germline V gene sequence: CDR1 KGHSH, CDR2 LQKENI. This CDR3 is built from 14 residues. J gave up 5 bases and V 2 bases, and 3 bases lay outside the gene matches. DNA of the CDR3: TGTGCCAGCTCACCAAGGGACAGCCATCAGCCCCAGCATTTT. Its protein is CASSPRDSHQPQHF.

The rearrangement links TRBV7-8 to TRBJ2-7; 8 bases are a match to TRBD2. V was pared by 4 bases and J by 5 bases, with 10 bases of the junction left unmatched. The CDR3 is 15 residues long. CDR1 SGHVS and CDR2 FQNEAQ come from the germline V gene. As DNA, the CDR3 is TGTGCCAGCAGCTACCCGGGGGGGGGAGGACACGAGCAGTACTTC. It is translated as CASSYPGGGGHEQYF.

This chain links TRBV7-6 with TRBJ1-3; D is ambiguous. V lost 5 bases to trimming and J lost 0 bases, with 11 bases between them. CDR3 length equals 15 residues. Germline CDR1 SGHVS, CDR2 FNYEAQ. This CDR3 is CASSQNRGSGNTIYF. As DNA, the CDR3 is TGTGCCAGCAGCCAAAATCGGGGCTCTGGAAACACCATATATTTT.

The V gene is TRBV10-2, the J gene TRBJ2-1; possible D gene TRBD2, 5 bases. The CDR3 has 12 amino acids. The V and J ends lost 8 bases and 6 bases respectively, with 11 bases between them. Per the germline V gene, CDR1 is WSHSY and CDR2 is SAAADI. The CDR3 sequence is CASLGLSNEQFF. In nucleotides, the CDR3 is TGCGCCAGCCTCGGACTTAGCAATGAGCAGTTCTTC.

In this sample, this clone turned up once. The chain has TRBV18 and TRBJ1-4, with 9 bases fitting TRBD1. The CDR3 sequence is 14 residues long. Trimming at V came to 4 bases and at J to 7 bases, leaving 4 bases not matched to a gene. Looked up from germline, CDR1 is KGHSH and CDR2 is LQKENI. The CDR3 here is CASSRDRGGEKLFF. The CDR3 region has the DNA TGTGCCAGCTCACGCGACAGGGGGGGTGAAAAACTGTTTTTT.

The V gene is TRBV6-6, the J gene TRBJ1-4, with 8 positions matching TRBD1. Per the germline V gene, CDR1 is MNHNY and CDR2 is SVGAGI (reference sequence). This CDR3 spans 13 amino acids. V was clipped by 7 bases and J by 7 bases; unmatched bases: 5. The CDR3 reads CASTDRGGEKLFF. The DNA of the CDR3 is TGTGCCAGCACAGACAGGGGAGGTGAAAAACTGTTTTTT.

V gene TRBV7-2 combines with J gene TRBJ2-2, with D perhaps TRBD2 (6 bases). Germline V gene lookup returns CDR1 SGHTA and CDR2 FQGNSA. The CDR3 is 15 residues long. V was clipped by 2 bases and J by 7 bases, with 14 bases between them. CDR3 bases: TGTGCCAGCAGCTTAAGATTCTCCGGGGGCGGGGAGCTGTTTTTT. It yields the protein CASSLRFSGGGELFF.

The chain couples TRBV28 to TRBJ2-3; TRBD2 matches at 8 bases. The germline gives CDR1 MDHEN, CDR2 SYDVKM. V dropped 6 bases and J dropped 3; count of bases not matched to a gene: 5. The CDR3 loop spans 14 amino acids. The CDR3 nucleotides are TGTGCCAGCAGCCAGAGCGGGAGTACAGATACGCAGTATTTT. Protein: CASSQSGSTDTQYF.

J is TRBJ1-1 and V is TRBV5-1, with TRBD1 matching over 10 bases. CDR3 length equals 15 residues. Germline CDR1 SGHRS, CDR2 YFSETQ. V dropped 0 bases and J dropped 3; count of bases not matched to a gene: 2. The CDR3 loop is CASSLAGTGDTEAFF. As DNA, the CDR3 is TGCGCCAGCAGCTTGGCGGGGACAGGGGACACTGAAGCTTTCTTT. Together with reference TRBV5-1 and TRBJ1-1, the CDR3 gives the full variable domain: KAGVTQTPRYLIKTRGQQVTLSCSPISGHRSVSWYQQTPGQGLQFLFEYFSETQRNKGNFPGRFSGRQFSNSRSEMNVSTLELGDSALYLCASSLAGTGDTEAFFGQGTRLTVV.

The chain joins TRBV10-2 to TRBJ2-3, with 10 bases lining up with TRBD2. The CDR3 contains 15 residues. Germline assignment: CDR1 WSHSY and CDR2 SAAADI. Trimming removed 8 bases from V and 1 base from J; junction bases left unmatched: 6. The CDR3 protein is CASGELAGGTDTQYF. In nucleotides, the CDR3 is TGCGCCAGCGGAGAGCTAGCGGGGGGCACAGATACGCAGTATTTT.

CDR3 in amino acids: CATSDQNRGYEQFF. CDR3 bases: TGTGCCACCAGTGACCAAAACAGGGGCTATGAGCAGTTCTTC. The rearrangement links TRBV24-1 to TRBJ2-1; 7 nucleotides align to TRBD1. The CDR3 has 14 residues. V shed 4 bases, J shed 8 bases, and the junction held 7 bases outside the gene matches. Germline V gene lookup returns CDR1 KGHDR and CDR2 SFDVKD.

This chain joins TRBV7-3 and TRBJ2-3; perhaps TRBD1 as D (5 bases). This CDR3 spans 13 amino acids. The V end lost 5 bases, the J end lost 4 bases, and 10 bases lay between the germline ends. Germline CDR1 SGHTA, CDR2 FQGTGA. The CDR3 nucleotides read TGTGCCAGCAGCATAAGGGGCGCAGATACGCAGTATTTT. It yields the protein CASSIRGADTQYF.

This chain connects TRBV4-1 to TRBJ1-5; no firm D call. Germline V CDR1 and CDR2: MGHRA, YSYEKL. The CDR3 is 18 amino acids. V shed 0 bases and J shed 6 bases, with 21 bases lying between them. As DNA, the CDR3 is TGCGCCAGCAGCCAAGAGTATACAGTCCTTACTCGTTCTCAGCCCCAGCATTTT. The encoded protein is CASSQEYTVLTRSQPQHF.

The chain uses TRBV19 and TRBJ2-3; TRBD2 matches 8 bases. CDR3 length: 15 residues. The germline gives CDR1 LNHDA, CDR2 SQIVND (reference sequence). J gave up 9 bases and V 3 bases, and 11 bases lay outside the gene matches. CDR3 sequence (DNA): TGTGCCAGTAGTATCGGAGGGACTAGACGGGAAACGCAGTATTTT. It codes for CASSIGGTRRETQYF. Using reference TRBV19 and TRBJ2-3 for the parts outside the CDR3, the full variable domain is DGGITQSPKYLFRKEGQNVTLSCEQNLNHDAMYWYRQDPGQGLRLIYYSQIVNDFQKGDIAEGYSVSREKKESFPLTVTSAQKNPTAFYLCASSIGGTRRETQYFGPGTRLTVL.

The J gene is TRBJ2-1, the V gene TRBV5-6, with 11 bases identical to TRBD2. The CDR3 sequence is 16 residues long. Germline values: CDR1 SGHDT, CDR2 YYEEEE. The trim removed 2 bases at V and 5 bases at J, leaving 6 bases unmatched. The CDR3 reads CASSFWGGLADNEQFF. The DNA of the CDR3 is TGTGCCAGCAGCTTTTGGGGGGGACTAGCGGACAATGAGCAGTTCTTC.